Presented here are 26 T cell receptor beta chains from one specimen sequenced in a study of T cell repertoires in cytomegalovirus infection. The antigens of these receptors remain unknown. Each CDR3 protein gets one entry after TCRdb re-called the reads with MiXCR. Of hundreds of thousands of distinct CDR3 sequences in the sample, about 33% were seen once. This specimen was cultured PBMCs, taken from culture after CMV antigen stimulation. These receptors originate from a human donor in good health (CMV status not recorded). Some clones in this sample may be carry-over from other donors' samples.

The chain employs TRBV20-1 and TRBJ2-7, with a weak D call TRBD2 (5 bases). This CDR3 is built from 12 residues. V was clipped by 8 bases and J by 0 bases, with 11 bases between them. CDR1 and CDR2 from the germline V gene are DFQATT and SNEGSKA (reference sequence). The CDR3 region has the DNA TGCAGTACGGGGTCAGTCTCCTACGAGCAGTACTTC. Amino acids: CSTGSVSYEQYF.

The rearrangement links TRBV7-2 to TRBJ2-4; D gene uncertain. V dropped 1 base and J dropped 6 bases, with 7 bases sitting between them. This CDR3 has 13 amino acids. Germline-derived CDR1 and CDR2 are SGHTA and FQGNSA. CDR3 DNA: TGTGCCAGCAGCTTAGATGGCGGAAACATTCAGTACTTC. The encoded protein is CASSLDGGNIQYF.

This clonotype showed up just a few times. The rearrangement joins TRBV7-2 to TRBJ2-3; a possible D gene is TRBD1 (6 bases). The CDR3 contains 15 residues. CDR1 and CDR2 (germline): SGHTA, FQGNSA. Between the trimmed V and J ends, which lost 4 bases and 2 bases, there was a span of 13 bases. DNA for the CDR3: TGTGCCAGCAGCTCGACAGGACAAACCACAGATACGCAGTATTTT. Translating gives CASSSTGQTTDTQYF. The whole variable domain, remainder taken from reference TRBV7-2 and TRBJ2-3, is GAGVSQSPSNKVTEKGKDVELRCDPISGHTALYWYRQSLGQGLEFLIYFQGNSAPDKSGLPSDRFSAERTGGSVSTLTIQRTQQEDSAVYLCASSSTGQTTDTQYFGPGTRLTVL.

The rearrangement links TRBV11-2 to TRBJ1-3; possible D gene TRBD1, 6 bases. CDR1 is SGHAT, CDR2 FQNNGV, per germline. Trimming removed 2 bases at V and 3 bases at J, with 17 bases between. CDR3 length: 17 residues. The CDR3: CASSLQPGRGSGNTIYF. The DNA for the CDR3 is TGTGCCAGCAGCTTACAACCGGGCAGGGGAAGTGGAAACACCATATATTTT.

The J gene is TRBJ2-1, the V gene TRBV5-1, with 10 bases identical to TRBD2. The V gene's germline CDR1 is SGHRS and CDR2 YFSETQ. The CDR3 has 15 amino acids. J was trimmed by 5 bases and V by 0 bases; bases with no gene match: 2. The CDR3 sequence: CASSLVGLADNEQFF. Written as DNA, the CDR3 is TGCGCCAGCAGCTTGGTAGGACTAGCGGACAATGAGCAGTTCTTC. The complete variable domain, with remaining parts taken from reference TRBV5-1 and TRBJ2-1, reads KAGVTQTPRYLIKTRGQQVTLSCSPISGHRSVSWYQQTPGQGLQFLFEYFSETQRNKGNFPGRFSGRQFSNSRSEMNVSTLELGDSALYLCASSLVGLADNEQFFGPGTRLTVL.

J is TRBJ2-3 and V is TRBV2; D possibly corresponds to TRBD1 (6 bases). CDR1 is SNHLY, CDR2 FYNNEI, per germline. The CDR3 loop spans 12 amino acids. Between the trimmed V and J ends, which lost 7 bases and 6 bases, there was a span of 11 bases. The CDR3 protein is CASKGVRDTQYF. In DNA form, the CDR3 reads TGTGCCAGCAAGGGGGTACGGGATACGCAGTATTTT.

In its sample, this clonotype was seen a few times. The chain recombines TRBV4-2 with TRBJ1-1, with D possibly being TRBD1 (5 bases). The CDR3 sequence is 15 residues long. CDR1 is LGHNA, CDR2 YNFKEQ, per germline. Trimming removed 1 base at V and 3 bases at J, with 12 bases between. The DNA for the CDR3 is TGTGCCAGCAGCCAAGGAGACAGAGACCACACTGAAGCTTTCTTT. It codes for CASSQGDRDHTEAFF.

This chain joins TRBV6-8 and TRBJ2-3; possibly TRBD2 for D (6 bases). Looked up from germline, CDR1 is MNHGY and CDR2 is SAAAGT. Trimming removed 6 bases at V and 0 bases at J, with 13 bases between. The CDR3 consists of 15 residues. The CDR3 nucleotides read TGTGCCAGCAGACCACCTGGGGGGAGCACAGATACGCAGTATTTT. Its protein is CASRPPGGSTDTQYF.

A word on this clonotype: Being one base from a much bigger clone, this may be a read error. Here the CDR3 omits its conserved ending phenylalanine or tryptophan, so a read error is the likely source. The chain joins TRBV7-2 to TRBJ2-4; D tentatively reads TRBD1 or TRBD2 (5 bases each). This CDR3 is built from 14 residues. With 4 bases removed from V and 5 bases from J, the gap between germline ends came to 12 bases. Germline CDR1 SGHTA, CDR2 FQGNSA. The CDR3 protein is CASSSPGRQNIQYL. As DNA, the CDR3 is TGTGCCAGCAGCTCTCCGGGACGGCAAAACATTCAGTACTTA.

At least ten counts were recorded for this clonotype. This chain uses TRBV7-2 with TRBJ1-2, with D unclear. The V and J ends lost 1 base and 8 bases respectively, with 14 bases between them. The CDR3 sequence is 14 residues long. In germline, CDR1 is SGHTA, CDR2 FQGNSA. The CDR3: CASSLEWTFGGYTF. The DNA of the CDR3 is TGTGCCAGCAGCTTAGAGTGGACCTTCGGGGGCTACACCTTC.

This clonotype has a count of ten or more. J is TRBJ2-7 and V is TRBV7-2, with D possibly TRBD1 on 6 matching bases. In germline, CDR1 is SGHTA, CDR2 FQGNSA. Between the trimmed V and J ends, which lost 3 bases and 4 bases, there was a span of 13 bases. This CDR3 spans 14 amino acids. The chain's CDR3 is CASSLRARGYEQYF. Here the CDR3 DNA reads TGTGCCAGCAGCTTGCGGGCTAGGGGGTACGAGCAGTACTTC.

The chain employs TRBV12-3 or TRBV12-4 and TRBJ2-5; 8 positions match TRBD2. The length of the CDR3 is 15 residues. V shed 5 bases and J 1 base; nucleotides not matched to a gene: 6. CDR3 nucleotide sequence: TGTGCCAGCAGTCCATATACTAGCGGCCAAGAGACCCAGTACTTC. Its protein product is CASSPYTSGQETQYF.

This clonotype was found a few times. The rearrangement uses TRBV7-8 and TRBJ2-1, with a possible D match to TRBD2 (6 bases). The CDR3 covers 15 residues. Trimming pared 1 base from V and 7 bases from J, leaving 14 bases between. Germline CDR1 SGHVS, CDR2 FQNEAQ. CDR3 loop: CASSLGRVLKNEQFF. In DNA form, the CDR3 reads TGTGCCAGCAGCTTAGGGAGGGTATTGAAAAATGAGCAGTTCTTC.

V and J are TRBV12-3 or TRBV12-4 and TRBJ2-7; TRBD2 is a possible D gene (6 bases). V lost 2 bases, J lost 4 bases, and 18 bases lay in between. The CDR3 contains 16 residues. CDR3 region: CASSLNSWARGYEQYF. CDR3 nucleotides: TGTGCCAGCAGTTTAAATTCGTGGGCCCGGGGGTACGAGCAGTACTTC.

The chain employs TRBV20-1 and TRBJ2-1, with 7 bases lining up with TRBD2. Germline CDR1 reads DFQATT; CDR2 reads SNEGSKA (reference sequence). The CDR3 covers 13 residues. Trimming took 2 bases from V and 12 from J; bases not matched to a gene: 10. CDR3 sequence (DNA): TGCAGTGCTAGATACCGGGAAGCGGGGTGGCAGTTCTTC. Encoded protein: CSARYREAGWQFF.

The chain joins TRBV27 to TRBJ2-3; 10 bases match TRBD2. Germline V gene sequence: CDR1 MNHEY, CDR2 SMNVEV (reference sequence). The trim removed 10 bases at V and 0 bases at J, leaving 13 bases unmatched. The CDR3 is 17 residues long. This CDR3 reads CATMVTSGDISTDTQYF. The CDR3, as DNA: TGTGCCACCATGGTAACTAGCGGGGACATTAGCACAGATACGCAGTATTTT.

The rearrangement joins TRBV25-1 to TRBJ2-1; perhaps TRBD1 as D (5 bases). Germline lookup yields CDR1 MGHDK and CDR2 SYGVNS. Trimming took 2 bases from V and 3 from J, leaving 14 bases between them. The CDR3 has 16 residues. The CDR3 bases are TGTGCCAGCAGTGAAAAATCAGGGTTAAGCTACAATGAGCAGTTCTTC. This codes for CASSEKSGLSYNEQFF.

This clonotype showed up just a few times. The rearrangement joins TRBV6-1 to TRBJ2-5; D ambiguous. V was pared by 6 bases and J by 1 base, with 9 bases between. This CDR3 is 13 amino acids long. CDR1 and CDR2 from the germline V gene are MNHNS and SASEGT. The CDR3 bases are TGTGCCAGCAGCCGATCCACCCAAGAGACCCAGTACTTC. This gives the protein CASSRSTQETQYF.

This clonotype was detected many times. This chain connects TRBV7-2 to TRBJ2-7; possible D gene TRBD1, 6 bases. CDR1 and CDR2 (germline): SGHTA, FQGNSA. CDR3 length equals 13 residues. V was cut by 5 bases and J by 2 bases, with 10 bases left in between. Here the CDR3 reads CASSRDIAYEQYF. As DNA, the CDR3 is TGTGCCAGCAGCCGGGACATTGCCTACGAGCAGTACTTC.

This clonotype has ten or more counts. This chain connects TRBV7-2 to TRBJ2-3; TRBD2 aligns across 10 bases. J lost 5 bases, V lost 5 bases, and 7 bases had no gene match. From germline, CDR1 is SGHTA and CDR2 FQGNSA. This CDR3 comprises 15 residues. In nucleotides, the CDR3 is TGTGCCAGCAGCCCCCAAGCGGGAGGGGAAGATACGCAGTATTTT. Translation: CASSPQAGGEDTQYF.

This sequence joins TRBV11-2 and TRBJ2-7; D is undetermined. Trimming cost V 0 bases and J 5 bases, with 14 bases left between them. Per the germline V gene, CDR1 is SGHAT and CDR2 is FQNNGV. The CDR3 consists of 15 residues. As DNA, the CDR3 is TGTGCCAGCAGCTTAGAAGGTGGGATCGCGAACGAGCAGTACTTC. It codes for CASSLEGGIANEQYF.

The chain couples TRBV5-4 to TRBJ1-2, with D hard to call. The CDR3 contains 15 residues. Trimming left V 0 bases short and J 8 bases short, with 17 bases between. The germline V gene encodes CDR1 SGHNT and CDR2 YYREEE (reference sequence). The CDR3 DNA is TGTGCCAGCAGCTTGGCCGGCGGGAGCAAGGGAGGCTACACCTTC. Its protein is CASSLAGGSKGGYTF.

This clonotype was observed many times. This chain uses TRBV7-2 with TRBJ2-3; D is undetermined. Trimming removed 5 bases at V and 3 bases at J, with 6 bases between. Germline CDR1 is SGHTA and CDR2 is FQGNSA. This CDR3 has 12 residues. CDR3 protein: CASSTVTDTQYF. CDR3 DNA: TGTGCCAGCAGCACGGTAACAGATACGCAGTATTTT.

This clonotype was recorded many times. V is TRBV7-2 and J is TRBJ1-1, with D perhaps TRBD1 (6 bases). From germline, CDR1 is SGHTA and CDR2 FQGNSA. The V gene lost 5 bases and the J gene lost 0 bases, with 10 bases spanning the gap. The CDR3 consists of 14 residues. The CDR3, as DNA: TGTGCCAGCAGCACCCAGGGGCTGAACACTGAAGCTTTCTTT. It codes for CASSTQGLNTEAFF.

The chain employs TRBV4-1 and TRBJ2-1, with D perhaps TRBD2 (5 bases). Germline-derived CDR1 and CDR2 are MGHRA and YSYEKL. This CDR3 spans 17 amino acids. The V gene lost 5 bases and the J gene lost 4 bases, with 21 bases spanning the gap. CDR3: CASSKRWEQRSYNEQFF. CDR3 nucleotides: TGCGCCAGCAGCAAAAGGTGGGAACAGCGGAGTTACAATGAGCAGTTCTTC.

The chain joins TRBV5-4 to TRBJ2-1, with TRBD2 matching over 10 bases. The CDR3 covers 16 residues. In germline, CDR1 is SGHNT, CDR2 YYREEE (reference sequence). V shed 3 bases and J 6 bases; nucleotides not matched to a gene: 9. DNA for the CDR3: TGTGCCAGCAGCTCCAGGTGGCTAGCGGGAGTCAATGAGCAGTTCTTC. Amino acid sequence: CASSSRWLAGVNEQFF.